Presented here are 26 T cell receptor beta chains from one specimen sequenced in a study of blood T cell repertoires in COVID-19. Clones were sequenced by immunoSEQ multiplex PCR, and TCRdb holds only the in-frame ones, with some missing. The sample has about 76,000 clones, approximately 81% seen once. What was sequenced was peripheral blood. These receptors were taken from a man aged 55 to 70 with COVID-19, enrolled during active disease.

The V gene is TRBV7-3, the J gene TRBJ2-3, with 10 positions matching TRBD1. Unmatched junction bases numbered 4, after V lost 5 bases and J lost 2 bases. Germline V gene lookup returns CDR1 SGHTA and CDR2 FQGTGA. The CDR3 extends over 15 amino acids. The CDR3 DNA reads TGTGCCAGCAGCACGGACAGGGGGACCACAGATACGCAGTATTTT. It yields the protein CASSTDRGTTDTQYF.

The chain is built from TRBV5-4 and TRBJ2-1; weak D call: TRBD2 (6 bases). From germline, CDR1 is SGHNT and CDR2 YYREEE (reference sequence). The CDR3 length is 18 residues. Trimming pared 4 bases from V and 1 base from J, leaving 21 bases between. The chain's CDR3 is CASSPLGVAEVSYNEQFF. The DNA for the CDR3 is TGTGCCAGCAGCCCCCTTGGGGTAGCGGAGGTTTCCTACAATGAGCAGTTCTTC.

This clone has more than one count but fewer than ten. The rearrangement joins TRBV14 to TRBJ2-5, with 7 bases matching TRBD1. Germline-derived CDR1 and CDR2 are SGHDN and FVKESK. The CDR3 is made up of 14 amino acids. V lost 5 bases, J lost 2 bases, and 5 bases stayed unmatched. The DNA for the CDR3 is TGTGCCAGCAGCTTAGGGACAGTACAAGAGACCCAGTACTTC. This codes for CASSLGTVQETQYF.

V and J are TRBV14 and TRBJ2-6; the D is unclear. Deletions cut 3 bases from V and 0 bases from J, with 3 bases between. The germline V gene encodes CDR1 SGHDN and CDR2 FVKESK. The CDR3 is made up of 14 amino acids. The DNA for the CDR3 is TGTGCCAGCAGCCACGGCTCTGGGGCCAACGTCCTGACTTTC. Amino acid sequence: CASSHGSGANVLTF.

CDR3 protein: CASRPGQGARETQYF. CDR3 coding DNA: TGTGCCAGCAGACCGGGACAGGGGGCCCGGGAGACCCAGTACTTC. J is TRBJ2-5 and V is TRBV6-5, with 12 nucleotides matching TRBD1. The germline CDR1 and CDR2 sequences are MNHEY and SVGAGI. This CDR3 region has 15 residues. The V and J ends lost 6 bases and 5 bases, in that order; junction bases with no gene match: 7.

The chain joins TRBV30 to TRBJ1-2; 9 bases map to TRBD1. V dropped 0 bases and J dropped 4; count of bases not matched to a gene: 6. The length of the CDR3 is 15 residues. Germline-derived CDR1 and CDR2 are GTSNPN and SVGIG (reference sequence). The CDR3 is CAWSVLTGGAYGYTF. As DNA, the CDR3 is TGTGCCTGGAGTGTATTAACAGGGGGCGCCTATGGCTACACCTTC.

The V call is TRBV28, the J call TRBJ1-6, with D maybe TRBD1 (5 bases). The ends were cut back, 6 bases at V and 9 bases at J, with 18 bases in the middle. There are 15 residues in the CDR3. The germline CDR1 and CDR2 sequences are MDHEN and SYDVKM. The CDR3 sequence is CASRRTGAWGSPLHF. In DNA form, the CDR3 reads TGTGCCAGCAGGCGCACAGGAGCTTGGGGTTCACCCCTCCACTTT.

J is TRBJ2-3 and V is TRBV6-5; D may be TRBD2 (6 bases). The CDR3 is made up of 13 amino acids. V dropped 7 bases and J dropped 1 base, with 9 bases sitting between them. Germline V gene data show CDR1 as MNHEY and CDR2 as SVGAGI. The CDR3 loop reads CASTLAGTDTQYF. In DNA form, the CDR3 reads TGTGCCAGCACCTTAGCGGGCACAGATACGCAGTATTTT.

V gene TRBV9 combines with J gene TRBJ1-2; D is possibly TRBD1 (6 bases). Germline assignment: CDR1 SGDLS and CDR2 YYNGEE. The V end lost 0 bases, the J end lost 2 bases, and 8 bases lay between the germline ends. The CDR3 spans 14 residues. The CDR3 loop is CASSVAGGNYGYTF. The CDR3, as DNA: TGTGCCAGCAGCGTAGCGGGGGGCAACTATGGCTACACCTTC. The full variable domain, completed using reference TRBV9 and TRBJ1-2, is DSGVTQTPKHLITATGQRVTLRCSPRSGDLSVYWYQQSLDQGLQFLIQYYNGEERAKGNILERFSAQQFPDLHSELNLSSLELGDSALYFCASSVAGGNYGYTFGSGTRLTVV.

The CDR3 DNA sequence: TGTGCCAGCAGCCTACTTCTAGCGGGAGGGTTTAATGAGCAGTTCTTC. The encoded protein is CASSLLLAGGFNEQFF. The chain employs TRBV3-1 (or the pseudogene TRBV3-2) and TRBJ2-1, with 12 bases aligning to TRBD2. V trimming: 4 bases; J trimming: 7 bases; junction bases outside the gene matches: 8. This CDR3 is built from 16 residues. CDR1 and CDR2 from the germline V gene are LGHDT and YNNKEL (reference sequence).

The CDR3 loop reads CAISVGTGVPNTGELFF. CDR3 coding DNA: TGTGCCATCAGTGTGGGGACAGGGGTACCTAACACCGGGGAGCTGTTTTTT. J is TRBJ2-2 and V is TRBV10-3; 10 nucleotides agree with TRBD1. The CDR3 is made up of 17 amino acids. Germline CDR1 is ENHRY and CDR2 is SYGVKD. The J segment lost 2 bases and the V segment lost 4 bases, leaving 7 bases of the junction unmatched.

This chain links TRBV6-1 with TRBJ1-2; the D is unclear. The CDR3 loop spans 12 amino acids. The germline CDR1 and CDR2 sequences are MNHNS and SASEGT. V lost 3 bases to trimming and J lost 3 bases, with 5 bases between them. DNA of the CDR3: TGTGCCAGCAGTGAGGGAGACTATGGCTACACCTTC. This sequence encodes CASSEGDYGYTF.

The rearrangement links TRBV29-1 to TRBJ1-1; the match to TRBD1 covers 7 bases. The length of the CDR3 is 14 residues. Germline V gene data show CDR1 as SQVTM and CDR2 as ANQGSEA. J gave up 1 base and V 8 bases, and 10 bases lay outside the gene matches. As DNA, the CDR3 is TGCAGCCCACTCAGGGGGGCATCGAACACTGAAGCTTTCTTT. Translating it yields CSPLRGASNTEAFF. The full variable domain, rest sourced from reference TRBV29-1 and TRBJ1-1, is SAVISQKPSRDICQRGTSLTIQCQVDSQVTMMFWYRQQPGQSLTLIATANQGSEATYESGFVIDKFPISRPNLTFSTLTVSNMSPEDSSIYLCSPLRGASNTEAFFGQGTRLTVV.

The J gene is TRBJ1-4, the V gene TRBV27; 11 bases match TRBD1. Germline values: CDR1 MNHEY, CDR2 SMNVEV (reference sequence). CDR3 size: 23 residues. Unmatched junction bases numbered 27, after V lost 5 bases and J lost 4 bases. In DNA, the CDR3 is TGTGCCAGCAGTCCTCAACCTATACCTCGTTCCTCAGGACAGGGGGCTATTAATGAAAAACTGTTTTTT. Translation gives CASSPQPIPRSSGQGAINEKLFF.

The CDR3 sequence: CASSDEGAGANVLTF. Here the CDR3 DNA reads TGTGCCAGCAGTGATGAGGGAGCTGGGGCCAACGTCCTGACTTTC. The rearrangement links TRBV6-1 to TRBJ2-6; D is perhaps TRBD2 (5 bases). The CDR3 has 15 residues. The germline V and J ends were trimmed by 3 bases and 2 bases, with 8 bases remaining between them. Germline CDR1 is MNHNS and CDR2 is SASEGT.

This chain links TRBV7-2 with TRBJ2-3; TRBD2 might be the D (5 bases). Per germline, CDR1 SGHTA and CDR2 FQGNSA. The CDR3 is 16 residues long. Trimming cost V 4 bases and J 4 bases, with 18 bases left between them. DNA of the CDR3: TGTGCCAGCAGCTCGCCTTTTAGCTGGCGGGCAGATACGCAGTATTTT. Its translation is CASSSPFSWRADTQYF.

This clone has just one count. This CDR3 reads CASSLTPNQPQHF. The CDR3 DNA reads as TGTGCCAGCAGCTTAACCCCGAATCAGCCCCAGCATTTT. This sequence joins TRBV7-3 and TRBJ1-5; D is uncertain. The V gene lost 0 bases and the J gene lost 4 bases, with 4 bases spanning the gap. The CDR3 consists of 13 residues. Germline V lookup: CDR1 SGHTA, CDR2 FQGTGA. The complete variable domain, with remaining parts taken from reference TRBV7-3 and TRBJ1-5, reads GAGVSQTPSNKVTEKGKYVELRCDPISGHTALYWYRQSLGQGPEFLIYFQGTGAADDSGLPNDRFFAVRPEGSVSTLKIQRTERGDSAVYLCASSLTPNQPQHFGDGTRLSIL.

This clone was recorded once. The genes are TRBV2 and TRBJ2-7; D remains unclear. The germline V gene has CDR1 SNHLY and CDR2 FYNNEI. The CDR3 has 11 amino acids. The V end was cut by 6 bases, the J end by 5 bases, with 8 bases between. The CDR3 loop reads CASSGWDEQYF. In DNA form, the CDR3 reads TGTGCCAGCAGCGGGTGGGACGAGCAGTACTTC.

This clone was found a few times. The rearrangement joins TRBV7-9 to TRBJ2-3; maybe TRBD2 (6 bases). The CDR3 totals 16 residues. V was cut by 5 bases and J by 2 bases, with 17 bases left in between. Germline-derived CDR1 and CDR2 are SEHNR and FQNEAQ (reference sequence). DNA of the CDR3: TGTGCCAGCAGCATACTCATGACGGGGGTCACAGATACGCAGTATTTT. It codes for CASSILMTGVTDTQYF.

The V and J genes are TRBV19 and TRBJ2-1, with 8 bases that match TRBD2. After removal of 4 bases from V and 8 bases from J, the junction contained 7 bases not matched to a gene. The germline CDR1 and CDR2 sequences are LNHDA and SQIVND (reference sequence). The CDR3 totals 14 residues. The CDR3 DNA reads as TGTGCCAGTAGTAAACGGGGACTAGGACATGAGCAGTTCTTC. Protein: CASSKRGLGHEQFF.

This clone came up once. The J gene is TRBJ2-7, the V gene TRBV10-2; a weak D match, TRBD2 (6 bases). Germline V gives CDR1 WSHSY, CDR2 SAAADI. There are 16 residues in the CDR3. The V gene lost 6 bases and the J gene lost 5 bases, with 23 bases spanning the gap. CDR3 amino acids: CASSPPQAGQSNEQYF. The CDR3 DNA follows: TGCGCCAGCAGCCCACCCCAGGCGGGGCAGTCTAACGAGCAGTACTTC.

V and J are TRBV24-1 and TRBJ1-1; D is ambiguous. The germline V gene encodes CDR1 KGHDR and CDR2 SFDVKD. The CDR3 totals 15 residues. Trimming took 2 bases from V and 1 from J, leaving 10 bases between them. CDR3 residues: CATSDSLAGNTEAFF. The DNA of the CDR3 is TGTGCCACCAGTGATTCTCTTGCGGGGAACACTGAAGCTTTCTTT.

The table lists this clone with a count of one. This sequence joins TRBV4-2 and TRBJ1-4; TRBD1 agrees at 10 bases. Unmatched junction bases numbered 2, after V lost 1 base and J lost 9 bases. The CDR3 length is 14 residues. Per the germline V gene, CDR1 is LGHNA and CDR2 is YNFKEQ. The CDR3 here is CASSQGDRGQKLFF. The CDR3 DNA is TGTGCCAGCAGCCAAGGGGACAGGGGACAAAAACTGTTTTTT.

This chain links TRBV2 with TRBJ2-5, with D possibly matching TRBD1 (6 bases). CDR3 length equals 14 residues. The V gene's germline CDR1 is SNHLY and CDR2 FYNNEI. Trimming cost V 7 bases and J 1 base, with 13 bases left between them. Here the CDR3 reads CASNTQGGQETQYF. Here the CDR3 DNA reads TGTGCCAGCAACACACAGGGTGGCCAAGAGACCCAGTACTTC. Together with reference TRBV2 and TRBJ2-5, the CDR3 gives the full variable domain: EPEVTQTPSHQVTQMGQEVILRCVPISNHLYFYWYRQILGQKVEFLVSFYNNEISEKSEIFDDQFSVERPDGSNFTLKIRSTKLEDSAMYFCASNTQGGQETQYFGPGTRLLVL.

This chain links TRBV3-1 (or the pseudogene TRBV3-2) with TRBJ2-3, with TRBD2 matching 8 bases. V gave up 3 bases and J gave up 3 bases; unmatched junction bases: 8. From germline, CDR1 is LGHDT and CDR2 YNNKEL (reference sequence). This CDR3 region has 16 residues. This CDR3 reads CASSHRAGVSTDTQYF. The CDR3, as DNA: TGTGCCAGCAGCCACAGAGCGGGAGTTTCTACAGATACGCAGTATTTT.

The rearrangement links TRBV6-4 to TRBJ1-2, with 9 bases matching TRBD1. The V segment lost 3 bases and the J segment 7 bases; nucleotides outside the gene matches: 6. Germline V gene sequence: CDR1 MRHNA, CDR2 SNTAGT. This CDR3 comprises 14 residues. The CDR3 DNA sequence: TGTGCCAGCAGTGAAGGGGGACAGGGTGTTGGCTACACCTTC. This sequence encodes CASSEGGQGVGYTF.